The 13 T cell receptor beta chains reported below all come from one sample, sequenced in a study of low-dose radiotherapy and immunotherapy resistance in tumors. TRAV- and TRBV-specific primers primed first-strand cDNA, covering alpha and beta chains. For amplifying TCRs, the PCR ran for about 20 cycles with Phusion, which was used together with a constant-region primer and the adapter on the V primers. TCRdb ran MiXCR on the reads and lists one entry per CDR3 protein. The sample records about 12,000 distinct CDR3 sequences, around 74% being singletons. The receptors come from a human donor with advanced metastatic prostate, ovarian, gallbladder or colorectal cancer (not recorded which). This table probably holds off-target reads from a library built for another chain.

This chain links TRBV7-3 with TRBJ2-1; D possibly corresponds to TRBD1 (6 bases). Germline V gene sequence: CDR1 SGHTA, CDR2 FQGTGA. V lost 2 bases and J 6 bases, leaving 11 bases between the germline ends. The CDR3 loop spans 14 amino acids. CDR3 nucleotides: TGTGCCAGCAGCTTAGGGACACTACTCAATGAGCAGTTCTTC. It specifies CASSLGTLLNEQFF.

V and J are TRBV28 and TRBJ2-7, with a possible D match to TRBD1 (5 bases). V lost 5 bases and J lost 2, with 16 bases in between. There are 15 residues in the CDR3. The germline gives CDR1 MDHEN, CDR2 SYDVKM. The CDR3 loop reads CASSPVGERPYEQYF. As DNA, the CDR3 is TGTGCCAGCAGTCCAGTAGGGGAAAGACCCTACGAGCAGTACTTC.

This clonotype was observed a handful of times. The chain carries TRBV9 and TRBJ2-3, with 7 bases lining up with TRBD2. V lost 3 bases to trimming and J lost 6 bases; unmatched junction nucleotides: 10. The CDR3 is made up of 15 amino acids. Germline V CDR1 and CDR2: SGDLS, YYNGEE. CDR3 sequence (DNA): TGTGCCAGCAGCGACACTCCTACTAGCGAGGATACGCAGTATTTT. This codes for CASSDTPTSEDTQYF. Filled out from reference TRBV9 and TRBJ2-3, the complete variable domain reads DSGVTQTPKHLITATGQRVTLRCSPRSGDLSVYWYQQSLDQGLQFLIQYYNGEERAKGNILERFSAQQFPDLHSELNLSSLELGDSALYFCASSDTPTSEDTQYFGPGTRLTVL.

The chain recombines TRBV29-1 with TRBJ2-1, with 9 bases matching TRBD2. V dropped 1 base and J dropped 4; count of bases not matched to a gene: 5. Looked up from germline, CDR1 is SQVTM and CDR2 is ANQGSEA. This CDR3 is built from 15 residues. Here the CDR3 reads CSVEGPSGTYNEQFF. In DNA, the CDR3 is TGCAGCGTTGAAGGGCCTAGCGGGACGTACAATGAGCAGTTCTTC.

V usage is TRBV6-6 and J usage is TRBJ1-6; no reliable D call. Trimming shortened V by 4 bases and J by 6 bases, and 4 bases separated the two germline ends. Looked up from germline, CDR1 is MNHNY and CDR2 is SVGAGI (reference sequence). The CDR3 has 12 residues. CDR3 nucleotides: TGTGCCAGCAGTTGGGGTAATTCACCCCTCCACTTT. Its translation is CASSWGNSPLHF.

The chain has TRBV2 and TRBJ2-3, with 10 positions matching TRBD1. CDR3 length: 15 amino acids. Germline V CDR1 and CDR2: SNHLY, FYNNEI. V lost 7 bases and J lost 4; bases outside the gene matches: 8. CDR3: CASKRQGAVADTQYF. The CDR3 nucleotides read TGTGCCAGCAAACGACAGGGGGCGGTTGCAGATACGCAGTATTTT.

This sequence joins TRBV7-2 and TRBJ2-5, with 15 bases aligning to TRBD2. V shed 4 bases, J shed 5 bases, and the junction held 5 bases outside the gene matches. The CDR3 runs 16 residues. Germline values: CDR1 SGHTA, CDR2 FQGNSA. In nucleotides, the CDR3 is TGTGCCAGCAGCTCTGGGACTAGCGGGAGGTGGGAGACCCAGTACTTC. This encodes CASSSGTSGRWETQYF.

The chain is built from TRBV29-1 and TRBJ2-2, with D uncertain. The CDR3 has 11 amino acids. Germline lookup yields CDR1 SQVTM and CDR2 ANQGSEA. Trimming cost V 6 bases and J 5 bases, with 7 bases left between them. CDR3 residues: CSVSVTGELFF. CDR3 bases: TGCAGCGTCAGTGTTACCGGGGAGCTGTTTTTT.

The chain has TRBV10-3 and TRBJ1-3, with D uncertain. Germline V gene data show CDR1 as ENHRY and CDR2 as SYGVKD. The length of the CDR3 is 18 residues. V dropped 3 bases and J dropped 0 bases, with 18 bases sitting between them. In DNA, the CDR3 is TGTGCCATCAGTGAATTTAGTGGTGGAACAGCCTCTGGAAACACCATATATTTT. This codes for CAISEFSGGTASGNTIYF.

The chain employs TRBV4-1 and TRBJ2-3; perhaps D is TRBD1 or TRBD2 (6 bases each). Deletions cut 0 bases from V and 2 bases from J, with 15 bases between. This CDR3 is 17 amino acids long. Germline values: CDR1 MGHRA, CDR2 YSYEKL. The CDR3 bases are TGCGCCAGCAGCCAAGATCATAAACCGGGGGCCACAGATACGCAGTATTTT. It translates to CASSQDHKPGATDTQYF.

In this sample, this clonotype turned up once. DNA for the CDR3: TGTGCCAGCAGTGCCCGGACAGGGGAGCAGTTCTTC. Its translation: CASSARTGEQFF. The rearrangement joins TRBV28 to TRBJ2-1, with 8 bases matching TRBD1. Germline lookup yields CDR1 MDHEN and CDR2 SYDVKM. J gave up 10 bases and V 5 bases, and 4 bases lay outside the gene matches. The CDR3 covers 12 residues.

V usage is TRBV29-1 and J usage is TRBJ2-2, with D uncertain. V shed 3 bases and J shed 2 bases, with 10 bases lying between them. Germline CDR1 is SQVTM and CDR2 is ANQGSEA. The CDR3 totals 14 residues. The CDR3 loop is CSVEEQQNTGELFF. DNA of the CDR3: TGCAGCGTTGAGGAACAGCAAAACACCGGGGAGCTGTTTTTT.

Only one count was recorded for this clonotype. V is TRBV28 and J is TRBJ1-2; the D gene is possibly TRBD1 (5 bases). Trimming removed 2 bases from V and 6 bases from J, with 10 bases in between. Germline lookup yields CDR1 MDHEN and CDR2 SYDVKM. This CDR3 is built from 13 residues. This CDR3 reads CASSLIGDDGYTF. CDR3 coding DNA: TGTGCCAGCAGTTTAATAGGGGATGATGGCTACACCTTC.